This TCR beta chain originates from a study of shared clonotypes between healthy human individuals. TCRdb's copy holds only in-frame clones and misses some; the assay was immunoSEQ multiplex PCR. The table includes about 320,000 clones, roughly 87% detected once. Trimming removed 8 bases from V and 5 bases from J, with 10 bases in between. Germline values: CDR1 MNHEY, CDR2 SMNVEV (reference sequence). CDR3 size: 11 residues. The chain employs TRBV27 and TRBJ2-7, with unresolved D. The sample comprised memory CD8+ T cells sorted from blood. As to subset: CD45RO+ cells pooled with CCR7-negative TemRA cells. The sequence was obtained from a man aged 18 to 29 in good health. This CDR3 is CASSDLNEQYF. The DNA of the CDR3 is TGTGCCAGCTCGGACCTGAACGAGCAGTACTTC.